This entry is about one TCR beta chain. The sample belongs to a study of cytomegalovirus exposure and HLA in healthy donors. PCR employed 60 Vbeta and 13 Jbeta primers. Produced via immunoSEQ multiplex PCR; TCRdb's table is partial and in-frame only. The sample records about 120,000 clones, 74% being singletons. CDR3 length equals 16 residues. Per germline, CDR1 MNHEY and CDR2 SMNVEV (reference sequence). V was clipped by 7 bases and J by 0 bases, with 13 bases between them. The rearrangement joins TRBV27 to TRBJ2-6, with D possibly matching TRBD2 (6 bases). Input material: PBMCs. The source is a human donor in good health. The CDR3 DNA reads TGTGCCAGCAAGGAGGGACGGAACTCTGGGGCCAACGTCCTGACTTTC. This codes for CASKEGRNSGANVLTF.